This T cell receptor (beta chain) was recovered during a study of T cell repertoires in cytomegalovirus infection. The overall study: Indications came from public TCR beta signatures; they pointed to CMV infection and to a matching HLA type.

After removal of 7 bases from V and 6 bases from J, the junction contained 16 bases not matched to a gene. The CDR3 runs to 17 residues. CDR1 is MNHEY and CDR2 is SVGAGI in the germline V gene. TCRdb used MiXCR to reprocess the reads, holding one entry per CDR3 protein. The table shows 90,000 to 120,000 distinct CDR3 sequences, with 20% to 30% occurring only once. The chain couples TRBV6-5 to TRBJ2-2; 8 bases map to TRBD1. The sample comprised CD8+ T cells from PBMCs. The clonotype comes from a human donor in good health (CMV status not recorded). Some clones in this sample may be carry-over from other donors' samples. CDR3 protein: CASKDVAGQEVSGELFF. In DNA form, the CDR3 reads TGTGCCAGCAAGGACGTCGCGGGACAGGAGGTCTCCGGGGAGCTGTTTTTT.